This T cell receptor beta chain was identified during a study of T cells in Graves' hyperthyroidism and ophthalmopathy. Whole-study findings and limits: A 13 V-J signature model discriminated ophthalmopathy versus stable hyperthyroidism.

The source material, RNA transcripts, was used to amplify TCR beta CDR3 regions. RT-PCR in the first round (using the HTBI primer set) targeted the TCR CDR3. MiXCR, applied by TCRdb to the multiplex PCR reads, yields one record per CDR3 protein. The sample contains approximately 620,000 distinct CDR3 sequences, more than 11% of which appear only once. Trimming left V 3 bases short and J 0 bases short, with 9 bases between. The CDR3 runs to 16 residues. Germline V gene sequence: CDR1 LNHDA, CDR2 SQIVND (reference sequence). Regarding this clonotype: The target antigen is unknown. A much bigger clone sits one base away, suggesting this may be a read error.

The sequence derives from a woman aged 25-40 years with Graves' hyperthyroidism that later progressed to Graves' ophthalmopathy. Sequencing was performed on blood. The chain links TRBV19 to TRBJ2-6; D gene ambiguous. The CDR3 protein is CASSIRESSGANVLTF. The DNA for the CDR3 is TGTGCCAGTAGTATTAGGGAAAGCTCTGGGGCCAACGTCCTGACTTTC.